This paragraph covers one TCR beta chain sequence. Here immunoSEQ multiplex PCR was the method, and the copy in TCRdb shows in-frame clones only, minus some. The sample consists of a few hundred thousand clones, about 92% of them appearing once. This entry is derived from a study of blood T cell repertoires in COVID-19. Background on the study: PBMCs, B-cell-depleted T cells, or T cells were the source of the cDNA or gDNA that made up the material.

Looked up from germline, CDR1 is MGHRA and CDR2 is YSYEKL. V trimming: 3 bases; J trimming: 4 bases; junction bases outside the gene matches: 5. CDR3 length: 17 residues. The TCR originated in a woman aged 60 to 75 with COVID-19, enrolled during active disease. This sequence joins TRBV4-1 and TRBJ2-1, with 14 nucleotides matching TRBD2. Sequencing was done on a sample of peripheral blood. The CDR3 protein is CASSQGTSGGPYNEQFF. CDR3 sequence (DNA): TGCGCCAGCAGCCAGGGGACTAGCGGGGGCCCTTACAATGAGCAGTTCTTC.